The 27 T cell receptor beta chains given below trace back to one sample, sequenced in a study of PD-L1 blockade in urothelial cancer (dated by TCRdb to 2016 to 2017). Library preparation employed the immunoSEQ multiplex PCR assay. TCRdb obtained this table from immuneACCESS and retained in-frame rearrangements with V and J assigned. These tables miss some clones; where compared with another copy, unresolved V genes account for less than half of the shortfall, and the remainder is unexplained. The sample table records around 50,000 clones; approximately 86% of these occur just once. 1.9% of the sample is in the top ten clones. The meaning of the sample's time point label: peripheral blood 6 weeks after treatment start. This sample comprised PBMCs, obtained around atezolizumab (anti-PD-L1) treatment. Receptors were obtained from a man aged 50 to 59 with urothelial cancer.

The rearrangement links TRBV6-4 to TRBJ2-3, with D maybe TRBD2 (5 bases). Trimming shortened V by 6 bases and J by 1 base, and 11 bases separated the two germline ends. The CDR3 runs 14 residues. Germline lookup yields CDR1 MRHNA and CDR2 SNTAGT. The CDR3 is CASRTEVGTDTQYF. Here the CDR3 DNA reads TGTGCCAGCAGGACGGAGGTGGGCACAGATACGCAGTATTTT.

The chain uses TRBV15 and TRBJ2-1; perhaps TRBD1 as D (6 bases). This CDR3 has 13 residues. V lost 0 bases, J lost 9 bases, and 9 bases lay in between. Germline V lookup: CDR1 LNHNV, CDR2 YYDKDF (reference sequence). CDR3 amino acids: CATSRDTGFEQFF. DNA for the CDR3: TGTGCCACCAGCAGAGACACAGGGTTTGAGCAGTTCTTC.

V and J are TRBV21-1 and TRBJ2-1; the table's D call of TRBD1 was not tested on the DNA. TRBV21-1 is labeled a pseudogene. The CDR3 contains 17 residues. The CDR3 spells CASSSPTGGLGSNEQFF. The CDR3 region has the DNA TGTGCCAGCAGCAGTCCCACAGGGGGCTTGGGGAGCAATGAGCAGTTCTTC.

The rearrangement uses TRBV27 and TRBJ2-1; 8 bases match TRBD2. CDR3 length: 15 amino acids. The germline gives CDR1 MNHEY, CDR2 SMNVEV (reference sequence). Unmatched junction bases numbered 9, after V lost 11 bases and J lost 0 bases. The DNA of the CDR3 is TGTGCCCGGCCGGAGAGCGGGAGCTCCTACAATGAGCAGTTCTTC. It is translated as CARPESGSSYNEQFF.

The gene calls are TRBV28 and TRBJ2-4, with a tentative D call TRBD2 (6 bases). CDR3 length: 17 amino acids. Trimming shortened V by 7 bases and J by 0 bases, and 19 bases separated the two germline ends. Germline lookup yields CDR1 MDHEN and CDR2 SYDVKM. For the CDR3, the DNA is TGTGCCAGCAAGGAGGGGTCGGGGTCACTAGCCAAAAACATTCAGTACTTC. Amino acid sequence: CASKEGSGSLAKNIQYF.

The chain combines TRBV11-3 with TRBJ2-3; 11 nucleotides match TRBD1. Trimming cost V 5 bases and J 5 bases; bases outside gene matches: 6. The germline V gene encodes CDR1 SGHNT and CDR2 YENEEA. The CDR3 has 15 residues. The CDR3 nucleotides read TGTGCCAGCAGCCGGACAGGGGGCGAGGGAGATACGCAGTATTTT. Translation gives CASSRTGGEGDTQYF.

This clone was observed a single time. This rearrangement joins TRBV6-4 to TRBJ2-2; D might be TRBD1 (5 bases). Germline-derived CDR1 and CDR2 are MRHNA and SNTAGT. The CDR3 totals 14 residues. The V gene lost 2 bases and the J gene lost 3 bases, with 7 bases spanning the gap. CDR3 in DNA: TGTGCCAGCAGTGACGAAGGGGACACCGGGGAGCTGTTTTTT. Encoded protein: CASSDEGDTGELFF.

V and J are TRBV28 and TRBJ1-5, with TRBD1 identical over 9 bases. Losses at the gene ends were 7 bases for V and 3 bases for J; bases not matched to a gene: 7. The CDR3 covers 15 residues. Germline CDR1 and CDR2: MDHEN and SYDVKM. CDR3 sequence reads: CASTRTGVLNQPQHF. CDR3 nucleotides: TGTGCCAGCACCAGGACAGGGGTACTCAATCAGCCCCAGCATTTT.

V gene TRBV28 combines with J gene TRBJ1-2; no definite D call. Trimming pared 2 bases from V and 3 bases from J, leaving 4 bases between. This CDR3 is 12 amino acids long. CDR1 is MDHEN and CDR2 is SYDVKM in the germline V gene. CDR3 loop: CASSLRDYGYTF. CDR3 DNA: TGTGCCAGCAGTTTACGAGACTATGGCTACACCTTC.

The chain joins TRBV13 to TRBJ2-7; a weak D match, TRBD1 (6 bases). V was cut by 5 bases and J by 2 bases, with 13 bases left in between. CDR1 and CDR2 (germline): PRHDT, FYEKMQ (reference sequence). CDR3 size: 14 residues. The CDR3 DNA reads as TGTGCCAGCAGCCCCCGGGACAAGCCCTACGAGCAGTACTTC. Amino acid sequence: CASSPRDKPYEQYF.

The chain couples TRBV28 to TRBJ1-5, with a weak D call TRBD1 (5 bases). The CDR3 extends over 16 amino acids. Trimming took 5 bases from V and 1 from J, leaving 15 bases between them. Germline V gene sequence: CDR1 MDHEN, CDR2 SYDVKM. CDR3 in DNA: TGTGCCAGCAGTGGGAAGGTCAGGGTGAGCAATCAGCCCCAGCATTTT. Translation gives CASSGKVRVSNQPQHF.

For the CDR3, the DNA is TGTGCCAGCAGTTTAGTCGACAGAAATAATTCACCCCTCCACTTT. Amino acids: CASSLVDRNNSPLHF. The V call is TRBV27, the J call TRBJ1-6, with D perhaps TRBD1 (5 bases). CDR1 MNHEY and CDR2 SMNVEV come from the germline V gene (reference sequence). This CDR3 spans 15 amino acids. V shed 2 bases and J shed 5 bases, with 10 bases lying between them.

This rearrangement joins TRBV5-1 to TRBJ2-7; 10 nucleotides line up with TRBD2. This CDR3 contains 18 residues. V lost 4 bases, J lost 0 bases, and 13 bases stayed unmatched. Germline V gives CDR1 SGHRS, CDR2 YFSETQ. The CDR3 DNA reads as TGCGCCAGCAGCCGGACGGCTAGCGGGAGTCGGAGCTCCTACGAGCAGTACTTC. It yields the protein CASSRTASGSRSSYEQYF.

The rearrangement joins TRBV5-1 to TRBJ2-6; D is unclear. V was shortened by 4 bases and J by 0 bases, with 8 bases between the two germline ends. The germline V gene has CDR1 SGHRS and CDR2 YFSETQ. The CDR3 runs to 15 residues. CDR3 in DNA: TGCGCCAGCAGCCCGACTGGCTCTGGGGCCAACGTCCTGACTTTC. It yields the protein CASSPTGSGANVLTF.

V usage is TRBV5-5 and J usage is TRBJ1-1; 7 positions agree with TRBD1. Per the germline V gene, CDR1 is SGHKS and CDR2 is YYEKEE (reference sequence). The ends lost 0 bases at V and 1 base at J; junction bases unmatched: 3. The CDR3 is made up of 15 amino acids. CDR3 nucleotide sequence: TGTGCCAGCAGCTTGGGAACAGGGGCGAACACTGAAGCTTTCTTT. This translates into CASSLGTGANTEAFF.

The V and J genes are TRBV7-2 and TRBJ1-3; 8 bases agree with TRBD1. Germline V gene sequence: CDR1 SGHTA, CDR2 FQGNSA. V lost 4 bases and J lost 0; bases outside the gene matches: 11. CDR3 length: 18 residues. The DNA for the CDR3 is TGTGCCAGCAGCTACGAGAGACAGGGGAGAGGCTCTGGAAACACCATATATTTT. It codes for CASSYERQGRGSGNTIYF.

The chain employs TRBV18 and TRBJ2-7, with 7 bases fitting TRBD1. Trimming removed 0 bases from V and 4 bases from J; junction bases left unmatched: 3. The length of the CDR3 is 14 residues. Germline-derived CDR1 and CDR2 are KGHSH and LQKENI. This CDR3 is CASSPPPGGYEQYF. The CDR3 DNA sequence: TGTGCCAGCTCACCACCACCAGGGGGTTACGAGCAGTACTTC.

This rearrangement joins TRBV18 to TRBJ2-2; TRBD2 aligns across 9 bases. Germline loops: CDR1 KGHSH, CDR2 LQKENI. CDR3 length: 16 residues. Trimming took 3 bases from V and 7 from J; bases not matched to a gene: 9. CDR3 amino acids: CASSPAREGPGGELFF. CDR3 DNA sequence: TGTGCCAGCTCACCGGCGCGGGAGGGCCCCGGCGGGGAGCTGTTTTTT.

The chain couples TRBV6-5 to TRBJ1-2; 7 bases are a match to TRBD1. V was pared by 2 bases and J by 0 bases, with 3 bases of the junction left unmatched. CDR1 and CDR2 from the germline V gene are MNHEY and SVGAGI. The length of the CDR3 is 15 residues. The CDR3 DNA reads TGTGCCAGCAGTTACACTGGGACAGCTAACTATGGCTACACCTTC. Encoded protein: CASSYTGTANYGYTF.

V gene TRBV2 combines with J gene TRBJ2-2; tentative D call: TRBD2 (6 bases). Trimming left V 6 bases short and J 1 base short, with 12 bases between. The CDR3 is 15 amino acids. Germline V lookup: CDR1 SNHLY, CDR2 FYNNEI. CDR3 in DNA: TGTGCCAGCAGCTCCGGGACTGTGAACACCGGGGAGCTGTTTTTT. This gives the protein CASSSGTVNTGELFF. Full variable domain (rest looked up from reference TRBV2 and TRBJ2-2): EPEVTQTPSHQVTQMGQEVILRCVPISNHLYFYWYRQILGQKVEFLVSFYNNEISEKSEIFDDQFSVERPDGSNFTLKIRSTKLEDSAMYFCASSSGTVNTGELFFGEGSRLTVL.

The chain has TRBV15 and TRBJ1-5; D is unresolved. V was shortened by 0 bases and J by 5 bases, with 5 bases between the two germline ends. Germline V gene lookup returns CDR1 LNHNV and CDR2 YYDKDF (reference sequence). The CDR3 extends over 13 amino acids. The CDR3 here is CATSRDFDQPQHF. CDR3 nucleotide sequence: TGTGCCACCAGCAGAGATTTCGATCAGCCCCAGCATTTT.

V and J are TRBV7-2 and TRBJ1-1, with 8 nucleotides matching TRBD1. This CDR3 comprises 15 residues. V lost 2 bases and J lost 0; bases outside the gene matches: 2. The germline CDR1 and CDR2 sequences are SGHTA and FQGNSA. CDR3 in DNA: TGTGCCAGCAGCTTATGGACAGGGCTGAACACTGAAGCTTTCTTT. Amino acids: CASSLWTGLNTEAFF.

The rearrangement uses TRBV18 and TRBJ2-6; TRBD1 agrees at 7 bases. Germline trimming cut 3 bases from V and 2 bases from J; bases unmatched to any gene: 10. Germline loops: CDR1 KGHSH, CDR2 LQKENI. The CDR3 is 18 amino acids. The chain's CDR3 is CASSPGQPAAAGANVLTF. The CDR3 coding sequence is TGTGCCAGCTCACCGGGACAGCCCGCTGCGGCTGGGGCCAACGTCCTGACTTTC.

The chain employs TRBV10-3 and TRBJ2-3, with 14 bases lining up with TRBD2. The germline V gene has CDR1 ENHRY and CDR2 SYGVKD. V lost 10 bases, J lost 6 bases, and 6 bases stayed unmatched. The CDR3 extends over 14 amino acids. The CDR3 is CATRLAGGRDTQYF. The CDR3 bases are TGTGCCACGCGACTAGCGGGGGGGCGCGATACGCAGTATTTT.

This clone was seen once. This chain uses TRBV21-1 with TRBJ2-1; no DNA check was done on the table's D call, TRBD2. TRBV21-1 is designated a pseudogene. The CDR3 runs to 19 residues. CDR3 residues: CASSGDPGTSGGPRDEQFF. CDR3 DNA sequence: TGTGCCAGCAGCGGAGACCCAGGGACTAGCGGGGGCCCAAGGGATGAGCAGTTCTTC.

The chain recombines TRBV7-3 with TRBJ1-2, with 7 nucleotides matching TRBD1. V trimming: 3 bases; J trimming: 4 bases; junction bases outside the gene matches: 14. This CDR3 is 17 amino acids long. The germline CDR1 and CDR2 sequences are SGHTA and FQGTGA. CDR3 region: CASSLDRLTGHIYGYTF. The CDR3 nucleotides read TGTGCCAGCAGCTTGGACAGGTTGACAGGCCATATCTATGGCTACACCTTC.

This clone was seen only a few times. This chain connects TRBV2 to TRBJ2-7, with D uncertain. The V and J ends lost 6 bases and 9 bases respectively, with 15 bases between them. Germline CDR1 and CDR2: SNHLY and FYNNEI. CDR3 length equals 12 residues. CDR3 sequence reads: CASSYLGRVQYF. The CDR3 DNA is TGTGCCAGCAGCTACTTAGGTCGGGTGCAGTACTTC. Full variable domain (remainder filled in from reference TRBV2 and TRBJ2-7): EPEVTQTPSHQVTQMGQEVILRCVPISNHLYFYWYRQILGQKVEFLVSFYNNEISEKSEIFDDQFSVERPDGSNFTLKIRSTKLEDSAMYFCASSYLGRVQYFGPGTRLTVT.